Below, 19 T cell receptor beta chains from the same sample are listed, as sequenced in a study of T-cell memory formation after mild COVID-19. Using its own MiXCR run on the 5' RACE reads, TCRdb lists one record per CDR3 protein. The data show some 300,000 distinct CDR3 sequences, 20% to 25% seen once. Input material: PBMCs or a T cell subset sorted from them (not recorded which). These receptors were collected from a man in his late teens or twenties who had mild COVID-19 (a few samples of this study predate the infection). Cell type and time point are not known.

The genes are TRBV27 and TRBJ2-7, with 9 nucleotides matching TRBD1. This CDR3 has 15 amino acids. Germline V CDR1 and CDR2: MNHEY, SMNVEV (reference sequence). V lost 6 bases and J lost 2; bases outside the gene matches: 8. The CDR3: CASSPGTGIAYEQYF. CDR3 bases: TGTGCCAGCAGCCCCGGGACAGGGATAGCCTACGAGCAGTACTTC.

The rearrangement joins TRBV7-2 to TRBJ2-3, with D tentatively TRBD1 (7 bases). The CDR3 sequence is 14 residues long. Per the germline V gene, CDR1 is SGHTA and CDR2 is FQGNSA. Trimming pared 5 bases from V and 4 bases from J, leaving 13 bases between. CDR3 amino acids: CASSPRGAADTQYF. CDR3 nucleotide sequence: TGTGCCAGCAGCCCCAGGGGGGCCGCAGATACGCAGTATTTT.

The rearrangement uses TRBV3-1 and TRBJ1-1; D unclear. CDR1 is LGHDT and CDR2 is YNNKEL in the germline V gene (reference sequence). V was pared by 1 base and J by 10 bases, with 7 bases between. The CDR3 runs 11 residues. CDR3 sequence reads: CASSQARRAFF. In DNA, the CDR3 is TGTGCCAGCAGCCAAGCCCGTCGAGCTTTCTTT.

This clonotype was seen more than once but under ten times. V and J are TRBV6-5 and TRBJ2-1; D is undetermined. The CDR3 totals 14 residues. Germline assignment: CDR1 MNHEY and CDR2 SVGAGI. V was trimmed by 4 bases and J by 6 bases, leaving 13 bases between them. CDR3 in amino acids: CASSSPNLVNEQFF. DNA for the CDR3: TGTGCCAGCAGTTCGCCAAACCTCGTCAATGAGCAGTTCTTC.

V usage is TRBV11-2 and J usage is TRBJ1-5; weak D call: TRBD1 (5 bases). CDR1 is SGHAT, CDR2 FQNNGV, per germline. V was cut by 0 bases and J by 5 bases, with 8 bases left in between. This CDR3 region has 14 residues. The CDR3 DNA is TGTGCCAGCAGCTTAGAGGGGCCCTATCAGCCCCAGCATTTT. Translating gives CASSLEGPYQPQHF.

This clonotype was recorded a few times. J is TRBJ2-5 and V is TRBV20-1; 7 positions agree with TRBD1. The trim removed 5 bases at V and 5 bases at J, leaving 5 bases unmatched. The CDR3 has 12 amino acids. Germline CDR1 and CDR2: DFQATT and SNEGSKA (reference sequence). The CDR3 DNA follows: TGCAGTGCTTCGGACAGGTGGGAGACCCAGTACTTC. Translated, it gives CSASDRWETQYF.

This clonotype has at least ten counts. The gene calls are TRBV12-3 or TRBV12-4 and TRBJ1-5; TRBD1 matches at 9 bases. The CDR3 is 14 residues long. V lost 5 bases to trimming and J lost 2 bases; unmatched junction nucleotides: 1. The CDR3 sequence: CASSRTGGNQPQHF. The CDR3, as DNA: TGTGCCAGCAGTCGGACAGGGGGCAATCAGCCCCAGCATTTT.

In DNA form, the CDR3 reads TGTGCCACCACGGGACAGGGCATGAACACTGAAGCTTTCTTT. Protein sequence: CATTGQGMNTEAFF. V usage is TRBV7-2 and J usage is TRBJ1-1, with 9 bases matching TRBD1. The germline V gene encodes CDR1 SGHTA and CDR2 FQGNSA. Trimming at V came to 10 bases and at J to 0 bases, leaving 6 bases not matched to a gene. The CDR3 loop spans 14 amino acids.

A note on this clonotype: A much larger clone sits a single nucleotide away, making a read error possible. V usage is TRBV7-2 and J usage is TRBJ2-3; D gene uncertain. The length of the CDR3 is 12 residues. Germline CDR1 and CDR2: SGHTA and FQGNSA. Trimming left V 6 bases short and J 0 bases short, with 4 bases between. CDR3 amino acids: CASRSSTDTQYF. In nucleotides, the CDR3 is TGTGCCAGCAGATCTAGCACAGATACGCAGTATTTT.

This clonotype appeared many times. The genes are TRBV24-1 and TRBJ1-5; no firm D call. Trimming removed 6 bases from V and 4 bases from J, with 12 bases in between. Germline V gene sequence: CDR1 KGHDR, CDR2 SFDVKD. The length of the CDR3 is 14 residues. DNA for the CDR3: TGTGCCACCAGTCATCGCCTGGGTAATCAGCCCCAGCATTTT. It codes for CATSHRLGNQPQHF.

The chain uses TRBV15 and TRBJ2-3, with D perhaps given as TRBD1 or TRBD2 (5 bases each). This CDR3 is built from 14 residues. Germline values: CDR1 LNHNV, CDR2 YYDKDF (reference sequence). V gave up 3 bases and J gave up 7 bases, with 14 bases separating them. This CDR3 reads CATSSRSGANTQYF. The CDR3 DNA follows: TGTGCCACCAGCAGCCGGTCCGGGGCCAATACGCAGTATTTT.

The CDR3 sequence is CASSLALGADTGELFF. In nucleotides, the CDR3 is TGCGCCAGCAGCTTGGCCTTGGGGGCGGACACCGGGGAGCTGTTTTTT. This chain connects TRBV5-1 to TRBJ2-2, with D maybe TRBD1 (6 bases). The germline CDR1 and CDR2 sequences are SGHRS and YFSETQ. V was pared by 0 bases and J by 3 bases, with 12 bases between. The CDR3 loop spans 16 amino acids. The whole variable domain, filled in from reference TRBV5-1 and TRBJ2-2, reads KAGVTQTPRYLIKTRGQQVTLSCSPISGHRSVSWYQQTPGQGLQFLFEYFSETQRNKGNFPGRFSGRQFSNSRSEMNVSTLELGDSALYLCASSLALGADTGELFFGEGSRLTVL.

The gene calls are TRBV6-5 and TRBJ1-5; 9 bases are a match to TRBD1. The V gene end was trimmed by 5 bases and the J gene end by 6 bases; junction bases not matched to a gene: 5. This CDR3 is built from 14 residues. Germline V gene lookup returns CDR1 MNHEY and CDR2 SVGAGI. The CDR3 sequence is CASSGGQGSQPQHF. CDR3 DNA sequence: TGTGCCAGCAGTGGAGGACAGGGGTCTCAGCCCCAGCATTTT.

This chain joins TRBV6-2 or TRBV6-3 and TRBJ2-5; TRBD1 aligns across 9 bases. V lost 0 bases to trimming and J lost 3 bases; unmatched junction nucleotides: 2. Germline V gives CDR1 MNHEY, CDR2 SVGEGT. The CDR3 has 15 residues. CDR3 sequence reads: CASSYSTGGKETQYF. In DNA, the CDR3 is TGTGCCAGCAGTTACTCGACAGGGGGTAAAGAGACCCAGTACTTC.

The chain's CDR3 is CASSLGGRYQETQYF. In nucleotides, the CDR3 is TGTGCCAGCAGTTTGGGGGGCCGCTACCAAGAGACCCAGTACTTC. This chain joins TRBV12-3 or TRBV12-4 and TRBJ2-5; TRBD1 or TRBD2 may be the D gene (6 bases each). CDR3 size: 15 residues. V lost 3 bases and J lost 0, with 11 bases in between.

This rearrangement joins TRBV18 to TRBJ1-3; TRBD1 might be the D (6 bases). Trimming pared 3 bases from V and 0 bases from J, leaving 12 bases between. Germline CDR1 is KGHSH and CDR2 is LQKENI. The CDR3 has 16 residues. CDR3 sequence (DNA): TGTGCCAGCTCACCCACGACGACAGGCTCTGGAAACACCATATATTTT. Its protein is CASSPTTTGSGNTIYF.

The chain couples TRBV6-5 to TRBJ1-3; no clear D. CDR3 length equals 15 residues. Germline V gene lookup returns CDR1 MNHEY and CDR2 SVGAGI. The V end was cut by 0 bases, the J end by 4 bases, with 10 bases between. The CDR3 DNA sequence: TGTGCCAGCAGTTACTCGAGCCAAGGAGGAAACACCATATATTTT. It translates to CASSYSSQGGNTIYF.

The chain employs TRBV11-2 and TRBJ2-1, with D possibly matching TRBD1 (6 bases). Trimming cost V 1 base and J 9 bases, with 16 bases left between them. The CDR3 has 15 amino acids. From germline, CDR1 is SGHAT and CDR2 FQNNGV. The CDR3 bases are TGTGCCAGCAGCTTAGTTGTTGCAGGGGTGAGTGAGCAGTTCTTC. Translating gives CASSLVVAGVSEQFF.

The DNA of the CDR3 is TGCAGCGTCAGCCAGACAGGACCCTACGAGCAGTACTTC. This sequence encodes CSVSQTGPYEQYF. The rearrangement links TRBV29-1 to TRBJ2-7, with D possibly matching TRBD1 (6 bases). Trimming shortened V by 6 bases and J by 2 bases, and 14 bases separated the two germline ends. Germline V lookup: CDR1 SQVTM, CDR2 ANQGSEA. The CDR3 loop spans 13 amino acids.